A single sample is the source of the 27 T cell receptor beta chains below, sequenced in a study of regulatory T cells in long-lasting Graves disease. Combining iRepertoire HTBI primers with Arm-PCR of CDR3 regions, the authors built TCR beta libraries. TCRdb re-called the multiplex PCR reads through MiXCR, storing one row per CDR3 protein. The sample shows some 340,000 distinct CDR3 sequences, about 11% of them seen only once. Time point defined: newly diagnosed GD, antithyroid drugs for less than 3 months. PBMC RNA was the source of the TCR library. The data also belong to a second study, concerning T cells in Graves' hyperthyroidism and ophthalmopathy.

Specimen: peripheral blood mononuclear cells (PBMCs), collected at new diagnosis, from a patient treated with antithyroid drugs. The receptor set was obtained from a woman under 30 with Graves disease.

The chain employs TRBV20-1 and TRBJ2-3, with TRBD2 matching 11 bases. After removal of 5 bases from V and 0 bases from J, the junction contained 7 bases not matched to a gene. The CDR3 totals 16 residues. Germline loops: CDR1 DFQATT, CDR2 SNEGSKA (reference sequence). The CDR3 loop reads CSAATGLAGSTDTQYF. The CDR3 bases are TGCAGTGCTGCCACCGGACTAGCGGGTAGCACAGATACGCAGTATTTT.

At least ten counts were recorded for this clonotype. The rearrangement joins TRBV5-1 to TRBJ2-1, with TRBD2 matching 10 bases. CDR1 SGHRS and CDR2 YFSETQ come from the germline V gene. The CDR3 is 16 residues long. The trim removed 4 bases at V and 8 bases at J, leaving 12 bases unmatched. DNA of the CDR3: TGCGCCAGCAGCCCCTTTAGGACTAGCGGAGGGGATGAGCAGTTCTTC. Its protein product is CASSPFRTSGGDEQFF. The full variable domain, its missing parts supplied by reference TRBV5-1 and TRBJ2-1, is KAGVTQTPRYLIKTRGQQVTLSCSPISGHRSVSWYQQTPGQGLQFLFEYFSETQRNKGNFPGRFSGRQFSNSRSEMNVSTLELGDSALYLCASSPFRTSGGDEQFFGPGTRLTVL.

Many counts were recorded for this clonotype. The J gene is TRBJ2-3, the V gene TRBV6-2 or TRBV6-3, with 8 bases that match TRBD1. Germline CDR1 MNHEY, CDR2 SVGEGT. There are 15 residues in the CDR3. V lost 5 bases to trimming and J lost 2 bases; unmatched junction nucleotides: 6. CDR3: CASSEDRAFTDTQYF. For the CDR3, the DNA is TGTGCCAGCAGTGAGGACAGGGCTTTCACAGATACGCAGTATTTT.

At least ten counts were recorded for this clonotype. The chain is built from TRBV11-2 and TRBJ1-4, with D maybe TRBD1 (5 bases). The CDR3 length is 14 residues. Deletions cut 6 bases from V and 4 bases from J, with 12 bases between. The germline V gene encodes CDR1 SGHAT and CDR2 FQNNGV. The DNA for the CDR3 is TGTGCCAGCAGTCCCGGGGGGTTTAATGAAAAACTGTTTTTT. This codes for CASSPGGFNEKLFF.

This clonotype was counted between two and nine times. CDR3 region: CASSTSHRAQSYNEQFF. Here the CDR3 DNA reads TGTGCCAGCAGCACGAGCCACAGGGCCCAATCCTACAATGAGCAGTTCTTC. The J gene is TRBJ2-1, the V gene TRBV9; D may be TRBD1 (6 bases). Trimming left V 4 bases short and J 1 base short, with 18 bases between. The CDR3 totals 17 residues. Germline loops: CDR1 SGDLS, CDR2 YYNGEE.

This clonotype was picked up many times. V usage is TRBV12-3 or TRBV12-4 and J usage is TRBJ2-1; D gene ambiguous. The V end was cut by 1 base, the J end by 4 bases, with 8 bases between. The CDR3 is 14 residues long. Here the CDR3 DNA reads TGTGCCAGCAGTTTAGGTAGCATTTACAATGAGCAGTTCTTC. Translated: CASSLGSIYNEQFF.

This clonotype was observed many times. The gene calls are TRBV6-2 or TRBV6-3 and TRBJ2-7, with D possibly matching TRBD2 (6 bases). Looked up from germline, CDR1 is MNHEY and CDR2 is SVGEGT. V shed 5 bases and J shed 4 bases, with 24 bases lying between them. CDR3 length: 17 residues. CDR3 residues: CASSHPPGLESLYEQYV. The CDR3 DNA follows: TGTGCCAGCAGTCACCCCCCGGGACTGGAAAGCTTGTACGAGCAGTACGTC.

This clonotype was detected many times. Compared with germline, one end of the junction differs, possibly owing to a read error. This chain connects TRBV6-1 to TRBJ2-7, with D possibly matching TRBD1 (6 bases). CDR1 is MNHNS and CDR2 is SASEGT in the germline V gene. This CDR3 has 12 residues. The CDR3: CASSESLTGHHF. The CDR3 bases are TGTGCCAGCAGTGAATCCCTAACGGGACACCACTTC.

This clonotype was detected ten times or more. V is TRBV11-2 and J is TRBJ2-1; 8 bases align to TRBD1. CDR1 is SGHAT and CDR2 is FQNNGV in the germline V gene. CDR3 size: 16 residues. The V and J ends lost 6 bases and 4 bases, in that order; junction bases with no gene match: 11. CDR3 coding DNA: TGTGCCAGCAGTGACCTCTGGGACAGGCGTTACAATGAGCAGTTCTTC. This gives the protein CASSDLWDRRYNEQFF.

This clonotype was observed many times. This chain connects TRBV12-3 or TRBV12-4 to TRBJ1-5, with 10 bases lining up with TRBD1. This CDR3 comprises 14 residues. The junction had 6 bases not matched to a gene; V was cut back by 6 bases and J by 7 bases. The DNA of the CDR3 is TGTGCCAGCAGGGGTGGGGGACAGGGGCAGCCCCAGCATTTT. Amino acids: CASRGGGQGQPQHF.

This clonotype was recorded at least ten times. The J gene is TRBJ2-1, the V gene TRBV2; 8 bases line up with TRBD1. V gave up 2 bases and J gave up 2 bases; unmatched junction bases: 5. CDR3 size: 16 residues. Germline V gives CDR1 SNHLY, CDR2 FYNNEI. The CDR3 is CASSEFRDRPYNEQFF. In nucleotides, the CDR3 is TGTGCCAGCAGTGAATTCCGGGACAGGCCCTACAATGAGCAGTTCTTC.

This clonotype came up a few times. The CDR3 bases are TGTGCCAGCAGTGAAAAGACGGGGTGGACAGGATACTACGAGCAGTACTTC. This encodes CASSEKTGWTGYYEQYF. The chain combines TRBV6-2 or TRBV6-3 with TRBJ2-7; TRBD1 agrees at 7 bases. The CDR3 length is 17 residues. V lost 5 bases, J lost 3 bases, and 16 bases stayed unmatched. Germline V gene sequence: CDR1 MNHEY, CDR2 SVGEGT.

This clonotype has ten or more counts. This chain joins TRBV7-2 and TRBJ1-2; no reliable D call. V was clipped by 6 bases and J by 3 bases, with 14 bases between them. This CDR3 has 14 residues. Per germline, CDR1 SGHTA and CDR2 FQGNSA. CDR3 bases: TGTGCCAGCAGGGACGGCTCATCATACTATGGCTACACCTTC. Amino acid sequence: CASRDGSSYYGYTF.

There are many counts of this clonotype. The junction departs from the called germline gene at one end, perhaps through a read error. The gene calls are TRBV5-4 and TRBJ2-1; 8 nucleotides line up with TRBD2. In germline, CDR1 is SGHNT, CDR2 YYREEE (reference sequence). The CDR3 sequence is 16 residues long. Written as DNA, the CDR3 is TGTGCCAACAGCTTGGAACTAGCGGCATCCTACAATGAGCAGTTCTTC. It yields the protein CANSLELAASYNEQFF.

This clonotype showed up many times. V gene TRBV20-1 combines with J gene TRBJ2-7, with TRBD1 as a possible D gene (6 bases). The V end was cut by 5 bases, the J end by 2 bases, with 16 bases between. The germline V gene has CDR1 DFQATT and CDR2 SNEGSKA (reference sequence). CDR3 size: 14 residues. The CDR3 DNA reads TGCAGTGCTTACAGGGCAGGTTCAACCTACGAGCAGTACTTC. This translates into CSAYRAGSTYEQYF.

The table lists this clonotype with many counts. J is TRBJ1-2 and V is TRBV2; weak D call: TRBD1 (5 bases). The CDR3 has 13 residues. V was cut by 6 bases and J by 4 bases, with 12 bases left in between. The germline V gene encodes CDR1 SNHLY and CDR2 FYNNEI. CDR3 residues: CASRPDSGYGYTF. The DNA for the CDR3 is TGTGCCAGCAGGCCCGACAGCGGCTATGGCTACACCTTC.

The chain links TRBV4-3 to TRBJ2-7; the D gene is possibly TRBD2 (5 bases). CDR1 is LGHNA, CDR2 YSLEER, per germline. The CDR3 spans 15 residues. Trimming cost V 0 bases and J 2 bases, with 11 bases left between them. The DNA for the CDR3 is TGCGCCAGCAGCCAAGATAGTACTAGAGCCTACGAGCAGTACTTC. This codes for CASSQDSTRAYEQYF.

This clonotype was counted ten times or more. The genes are TRBV7-3 and TRBJ2-5; TRBD2 matches 11 bases. J gave up 2 bases and V 0 bases, and 2 bases lay outside the gene matches. From germline, CDR1 is SGHTA and CDR2 FQGTGA. This CDR3 spans 16 amino acids. The CDR3 sequence is CASSLTGLADQETQYF. In DNA form, the CDR3 reads TGTGCCAGCAGCTTAACGGGACTAGCGGATCAAGAGACCCAGTACTTC.

Note on this clonotype: A much larger clone lies a single base off, so this may be a read error. As the CDR3 is not closed by the conserved phenylalanine or tryptophan, this likely results from a read error. V and J are TRBV28 and TRBJ1-5, with TRBD1 identical over 7 bases. The V and J ends lost 7 bases and 3 bases, in that order; junction bases with no gene match: 3. The CDR3 is 13 amino acids. CDR1 is MDHEN, CDR2 SYDVKM, per germline. DNA for the CDR3: TGTGCCAGCAAGGGGGCTTACAATCAGCCCCAGCATCTT. Its protein product is CASKGAYNQPQHL.

This clonotype was seen ten or more times. One junction end does not reproduce the germline sequence, and a read error may be involved. This chain joins TRBV5-1 and TRBJ2-1; 15 bases are shared with TRBD2. CDR1 is SGHRS, CDR2 YFSETQ, per germline. The CDR3 spans 19 residues. The CDR3 sequence is CASSLAPGLAGGPGNEQFF. As DNA, the CDR3 is TGTGCCAGCAGCTTGGCCCCGGGACTAGCGGGGGGTCCTGGGAATGAGCAGTTCTTC.

As to this clonotype: One junction end disagrees with the germline gene, perhaps due to a read error. J is TRBJ2-7 and V is TRBV7-6; TRBD1 matches 10 bases. This CDR3 is 14 amino acids long. Germline-derived CDR1 and CDR2 are SGHVS and FNYEAQ. The CDR3 region is CAGSPGQGRYEQYF. In DNA form, the CDR3 reads TGTGCCGGCAGCCCGGGACAGGGGAGGTACGAGCAGTACTTC.

This clonotype was picked up a small number of times. The chain has TRBV6-5 and TRBJ1-4; unclear D gene. Germline values: CDR1 MNHEY, CDR2 SVGAGI. The V end was cut by 2 bases, the J end by 3 bases, with 10 bases between. The CDR3 spans 15 residues. The CDR3 region is CASSYGGIANEKLFF. DNA for the CDR3: TGTGCCAGCAGTTACGGAGGGATCGCTAATGAAAAACTGTTTTTT.

This clonotype appeared many times. The chain carries TRBV29-1 and TRBJ2-5; 7 nucleotides line up with TRBD2. CDR1 is SQVTM and CDR2 is ANQGSEA in the germline V gene. There are 13 residues in the CDR3. The junction had 6 bases not matched to a gene; V was cut back by 4 bases and J by 4 bases. The CDR3 DNA is TGCAGCGTTGGGGGGGGAGGGGCAGAGACCCAGTACTTC. Its protein product is CSVGGGGAETQYF. Combining the CDR3 with reference TRBV29-1 and TRBJ2-5 gives the whole variable domain SAVISQKPSRDICQRGTSLTIQCQVDSQVTMMFWYRQQPGQSLTLIATANQGSEATYESGFVIDKFPISRPNLTFSTLTVSNMSPEDSSIYLCSVGGGGAETQYFGPGTRLLVL.

This clonotype was detected many times. The V gene is TRBV20-1, the J gene TRBJ2-4; a weak D match, TRBD2 (6 bases). The CDR3 is 16 residues long. Germline V gives CDR1 DFQATT, CDR2 SNEGSKA (reference sequence). V was shortened by 6 bases and J by 6 bases, with 24 bases between the two germline ends. The CDR3 reads CSARLAGAAGRNIQYF. CDR3 coding DNA: TGCAGTGCCCGCCTCGCCGGGGCCGCGGGGAGAAACATTCAGTACTTC.

The chain couples TRBV15 to TRBJ2-1, with 11 bases identical to TRBD2. CDR3 size: 19 residues. Germline V gives CDR1 LNHNV, CDR2 YYDKDF (reference sequence). V dropped 0 bases and J dropped 7; count of bases not matched to a gene: 14. The CDR3 loop is CATSREWFLAGGMENEQFF. As DNA, the CDR3 is TGTGCCACCAGCAGAGAGTGGTTCCTAGCGGGAGGCATGGAAAATGAGCAGTTCTTC.

This clonotype occurred many times. The chain recombines TRBV12-3 or TRBV12-4 with TRBJ2-3, with D hard to call. The J call may not be correct, given that the DNA end is closer to TRBJ2-5. The CDR3 runs 11 residues. The CDR3 region is CASSQLWTQYF. The CDR3 nucleotides read TGTGCCAGCAGCCAACTGTGGACCCAGTACTTC.

V gene TRBV9 combines with J gene TRBJ2-7; 10 nucleotides align to TRBD2. Germline assignment: CDR1 SGDLS and CDR2 YYNGEE. This CDR3 is built from 13 residues. The V segment lost 4 bases and the J segment 7 bases; nucleotides outside the gene matches: 5. The CDR3 loop is CASSILAGEEQYF. The CDR3 DNA reads as TGTGCCAGCAGCATTCTAGCGGGAGAAGAGCAGTACTTC.